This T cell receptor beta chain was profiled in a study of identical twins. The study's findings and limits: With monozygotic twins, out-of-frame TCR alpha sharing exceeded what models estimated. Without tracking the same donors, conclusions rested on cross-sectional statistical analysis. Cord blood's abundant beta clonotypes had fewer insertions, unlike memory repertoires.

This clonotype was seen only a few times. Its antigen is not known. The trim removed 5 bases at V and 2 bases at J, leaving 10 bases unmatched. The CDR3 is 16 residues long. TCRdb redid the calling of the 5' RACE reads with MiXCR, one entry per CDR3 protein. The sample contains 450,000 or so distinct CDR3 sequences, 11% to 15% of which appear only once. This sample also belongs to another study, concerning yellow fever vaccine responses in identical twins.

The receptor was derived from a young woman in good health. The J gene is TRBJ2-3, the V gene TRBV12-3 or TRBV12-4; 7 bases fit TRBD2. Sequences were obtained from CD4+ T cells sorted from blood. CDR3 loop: CASSLTGGGFTDTQYF. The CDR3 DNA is TGTGCCAGCAGTCTTACTGGGGGGGGGTTCACAGATACGCAGTATTTT.